One sample yielded the 26 T cell receptor beta chains listed below, sequenced in a study of blood T cell repertoires in COVID-19. TCRdb keeps only in-frame clones here, not all; method: immunoSEQ multiplex PCR. The table shows around 100,000 clones, with 85% occurring only once. Source material: peripheral blood. The source of these receptors is a human donor in a cohort sampled during active COVID-19.

This clone has a single count. The chain has TRBV5-4 and TRBJ1-2; TRBD1 might be the D (6 bases). The CDR3 runs 13 residues. CDR1 is SGHNT and CDR2 is YYREEE in the germline V gene (reference sequence). V shed 2 bases and J shed 4 bases, with 9 bases lying between them. As DNA, the CDR3 is TGTGCCAGCAGCTTACAGGGTGCCTATGGCTACACCTTC. This encodes CASSLQGAYGYTF.

To note about this clone: At the DNA level, this CDR3 is encoded by other sequences in the same sample as well. The chain combines TRBV11-2 with TRBJ2-7; D might be TRBD2 (6 bases). V was shortened by 6 bases and J by 4 bases, with 10 bases between the two germline ends. This CDR3 has 12 residues. CDR1 and CDR2 (germline): SGHAT, FQNNGV. This chain's CDR3 is CASSFGGYEQYF. In DNA, the CDR3 is TGTGCCAGCAGTTTCGGGGGATACGAGCAGTACTTC.

The chain carries TRBV12-3 or TRBV12-4 and TRBJ2-1; 8 nucleotides match TRBD2. This CDR3 is 12 amino acids long. After removal of 5 bases from V and 10 bases from J, the junction contained 4 bases not matched to a gene. CDR3 in DNA: TGTGCCAGCAGTCCCCGGGGGGGCGAGCAGTTCTTC. Encoded protein: CASSPRGGEQFF.

The chain has TRBV10-3 and TRBJ1-6; a weak D match, TRBD1 (6 bases). The germline gives CDR1 ENHRY, CDR2 SYGVKD. The germline V and J ends were trimmed by 2 bases and 8 bases, with 13 bases remaining between them. The CDR3 consists of 15 residues. The CDR3, as DNA: TGTGCCATCAGTGAGGGAGCAGGGGAGTATTCACCCCTCCACTTT. Translation gives CAISEGAGEYSPLHF.

V is TRBV18 and J is TRBJ2-7; D gene ambiguous. The CDR3 is made up of 18 amino acids. Germline V CDR1 and CDR2: KGHSH, LQKENI. V was trimmed by 0 bases and J by 4 bases, leaving 22 bases between them. For the CDR3, the DNA is TGTGCCAGCTCACCACCACCAGGCTGGTCAGGTACTTCATACGAGCAGTACTTC. Its protein product is CASSPPPGWSGTSYEQYF.

The chain uses TRBV11-2 and TRBJ2-7, with D tentatively TRBD1 (5 bases). CDR3 length: 13 amino acids. Looked up from germline, CDR1 is SGHAT and CDR2 is FQNNGV. Trimming pared 0 bases from V and 6 bases from J, leaving 9 bases between. The CDR3 DNA reads TGTGCCAGCAGCTTAGACGGTCAGGGCGAGCAGTACTTC. Its protein is CASSLDGQGEQYF.

The chain uses TRBV5-6 and TRBJ2-5; D is unresolved. This CDR3 is 12 amino acids long. V lost 0 bases, J lost 6 bases, and 6 bases lay in between. CDR1 is SGHDT and CDR2 is YYEEEE in the germline V gene. The DNA of the CDR3 is TGTGCCAGCAGCTTGGCCAGGAAGACCCAGTACTTC. Protein: CASSLARKTQYF.

This chain connects TRBV9 to TRBJ1-4, with D possibly TRBD1 on 6 matching bases. V was cut by 4 bases and J by 2 bases, with 12 bases left in between. The germline gives CDR1 SGDLS, CDR2 YYNGEE. The length of the CDR3 is 15 residues. The CDR3 region is CASSPRGGTNEKLFF. CDR3 nucleotide sequence: TGTGCCAGCAGCCCCAGGGGAGGGACTAATGAAAAACTGTTTTTT.

This chain connects TRBV10-2 to TRBJ1-5; tentatively, D is TRBD1 (6 bases). Trimming pared 6 bases from V and 0 bases from J, leaving 9 bases between. Germline V lookup: CDR1 WSHSY, CDR2 SAAADI. CDR3 size: 14 residues. The CDR3 bases are TGCGCCAGCAGCGGACAGAATAGCAATCAGCCCCAGCATTTT. This translates into CASSGQNSNQPQHF.

This clone was seen only once. The chain links TRBV4-1 to TRBJ2-1; weak D call: TRBD1 (5 bases). V was cut by 3 bases and J by 4 bases, with 10 bases left in between. Germline assignment: CDR1 MGHRA and CDR2 YSYEKL. The CDR3 covers 14 residues. CDR3 region: CASSHGADYNEQFF. CDR3 nucleotides: TGCGCCAGCAGCCATGGGGCGGATTACAATGAGCAGTTCTTC.

The chain couples TRBV5-4 to TRBJ2-6; the match to TRBD1 covers 9 bases. The germline V gene encodes CDR1 SGHNT and CDR2 YYREEE (reference sequence). The J segment lost 0 bases and the V segment lost 3 bases, leaving 7 bases of the junction unmatched. CDR3 length: 18 amino acids. CDR3 sequence: CASSYRTGEASGANVLTF. In DNA form, the CDR3 reads TGTGCCAGCAGCTACCGGACAGGGGAGGCCTCTGGGGCCAACGTCCTGACTTTC. The full variable domain, rest sourced from reference TRBV5-4 and TRBJ2-6, is ETGVTQSPTHLIKTRGQQVTLRCSSQSGHNTVSWYQQALGQGPQFIFQYYREEENGRGNFPPRFSGLQFPNYSSELNVNALELDDSALYLCASSYRTGEASGANVLTFGAGSRLTVL.

This rearrangement joins TRBV4-2 to TRBJ2-1, with 13 bases fitting TRBD2. V shed 4 bases, J shed 6 bases, and the junction held 3 bases outside the gene matches. The germline V gene encodes CDR1 LGHNA and CDR2 YNFKEQ. The CDR3 loop spans 15 amino acids. CDR3 region: CASSLGLAGPNEQFF. CDR3 bases: TGTGCCAGCAGCCTGGGACTAGCGGGGCCCAATGAGCAGTTCTTC.

This chain uses TRBV5-4 with TRBJ1-2; the D gene is possibly TRBD1 (6 bases). Germline V gives CDR1 SGHNT, CDR2 YYREEE (reference sequence). The CDR3 is 15 amino acids. Trimming took off 0 bases at V and 3 bases at J, with 12 bases between the two ends. The CDR3 is CASSLGRPGDYGYTF. Written as DNA, the CDR3 is TGTGCCAGCAGCTTGGGGAGGCCAGGGGACTATGGCTACACCTTC.

The V call is TRBV27, the J call TRBJ1-6, with D possibly being TRBD1 (6 bases). Germline V CDR1 and CDR2: MNHEY, SMNVEV (reference sequence). V was shortened by 5 bases and J by 7 bases, with 18 bases between the two germline ends. CDR3 size: 16 residues. In DNA, the CDR3 is TGTGCCAGCAGTCCTCAGCCCGGGAGGGGGAATTCACCCCTCCACTTT. Translating it yields CASSPQPGRGNSPLHF.

The genes are TRBV18 and TRBJ2-2; the match to TRBD2 covers 8 bases. CDR1 and CDR2 from the germline V gene are KGHSH and LQKENI. The CDR3 is 15 residues long. The ends lost 6 bases at V and 0 bases at J; junction bases unmatched: 3. CDR3 protein: CASSPGLANTGELFF. The CDR3 region has the DNA TGTGCCAGCTCGCCGGGACTAGCGAACACCGGGGAGCTGTTTTTT.

This CDR3 is CASSSGRSNTEAFF. The DNA for the CDR3 is TGTGCCAGCTCTTCAGGGAGGTCGAACACTGAAGCTTTCTTT. This sequence joins TRBV2 and TRBJ1-1; TRBD1 is a possible D gene (5 bases). The CDR3 has 14 amino acids. The V end lost 8 bases, the J end lost 1 base, and 14 bases lay between the germline ends. Germline lookup yields CDR1 SNHLY and CDR2 FYNNEI.

The CDR3 nucleotides read TGTGCCAGCAGTCCGGAGCCGGGACAGAGCTATGGCTACACCTTC. It translates to CASSPEPGQSYGYTF. The chain links TRBV6-5 to TRBJ1-2; 7 bases are a match to TRBD1. Trimming took 5 bases from V and 4 from J; bases not matched to a gene: 10. The CDR3 spans 15 residues. CDR1 and CDR2 (germline): MNHEY, SVGAGI.

This clone was observed once. This rearrangement joins TRBV5-4 to TRBJ1-5, with TRBD1 identical over 10 bases. Germline V gives CDR1 SGHNT, CDR2 YYREEE (reference sequence). This CDR3 region has 15 residues. V was pared by 5 bases and J by 6 bases, with 8 bases of the junction left unmatched. The CDR3 sequence: CASSKDRGASQPQHF. The DNA for the CDR3 is TGTGCCAGCAGTAAGGACAGGGGGGCCAGTCAGCCCCAGCATTTT.

The chain combines TRBV5-1 with TRBJ2-7, with D maybe TRBD1 (5 bases). The V gene lost 4 bases and the J gene lost 6 bases, with 14 bases spanning the gap. The length of the CDR3 is 13 residues. Germline CDR1 is SGHRS and CDR2 is YFSETQ. The DNA of the CDR3 is TGCGCCAGCAGCGGGCAGGGTTTCCGCGAGCAGTACTTC. Amino acids: CASSGQGFREQYF.

The chain carries TRBV6-2 or TRBV6-3 and TRBJ1-2; TRBD1 agrees at 7 bases. Germline CDR1 is MNHEY and CDR2 is SVGEGT. The V and J ends lost 1 base and 8 bases, in that order; junction bases with no gene match: 4. This CDR3 contains 13 residues. CDR3 sequence (DNA): TGTGCCAGCAGTTACTTCCGGGACAGCGGCTACACCTTC. As protein: CASSYFRDSGYTF.

V gene TRBV7-8 combines with J gene TRBJ1-1; the D gene is possibly TRBD1 (6 bases). The CDR3 has 14 amino acids. CDR1 SGHVS and CDR2 FQNEAQ come from the germline V gene. The V end lost 6 bases, the J end lost 0 bases, and 11 bases lay between the germline ends. The CDR3 loop is CASSWGGLNTEAFF. The CDR3 nucleotides read TGTGCCAGCAGTTGGGGGGGGCTGAACACTGAAGCTTTCTTT. The variable domain in full, completed from reference TRBV7-8 and TRBJ1-1, reads GAGVSQSPRYKVAKRGQDVALRCDPISGHVSLFWYQQALGQGPEFLTYFQNEAQLDKSGLPSDRFFAERPEGSVSTLKIQRTQQEDSAVYLCASSWGGLNTEAFFGQGTRLTVV.

The chain combines TRBV5-1 with TRBJ1-2; D is unclear. The germline V and J ends were trimmed by 3 bases and 8 bases, with 14 bases remaining between them. Germline V gene sequence: CDR1 SGHRS, CDR2 YFSETQ. The CDR3 covers 13 residues. CDR3 loop: CASSSGLGVGYTF. The CDR3 DNA follows: TGCGCCAGCAGCTCAGGCCTCGGGGTAGGCTACACCTTC.

This clone occurred once. The J gene is TRBJ2-7, the V gene TRBV11-2; 7 nucleotides line up with TRBD2. There are 14 residues in the CDR3. J gave up 2 bases and V 6 bases, and 7 bases lay outside the gene matches. CDR1 is SGHAT and CDR2 is FQNNGV in the germline V gene. CDR3 region: CASRNLAETYEQYF. In DNA, the CDR3 is TGTGCCAGCAGAAATCTAGCGGAGACCTACGAGCAGTACTTC. Full variable domain (remainder filled in from reference TRBV11-2 and TRBJ2-7): EAGVAQSPRYKIIEKRQSVAFWCNPISGHATLYWYQQILGQGPKLLIQFQNNGVVDDSQLPKDRFSAERLKGVDSTLKIQPAKLEDSAVYLCASRNLAETYEQYFGPGTRLTVT.

The rearrangement uses TRBV2 and TRBJ2-5, with 7 bases identical to TRBD1. V lost 2 bases, J lost 4 bases, and 7 bases stayed unmatched. The length of the CDR3 is 15 residues. Germline CDR1 is SNHLY and CDR2 is FYNNEI. The DNA of the CDR3 is TGTGCCAGCAGTGAATTTTCAGGGGGTGCAGAGACCCAGTACTTC. As protein: CASSEFSGGAETQYF.

This chain uses TRBV12-3 or TRBV12-4 with TRBJ1-5, with D perhaps matching TRBD1 (5 bases). The CDR3 runs 12 residues. V gave up 6 bases and J gave up 11 bases, with 14 bases separating them. The CDR3 reads CASSLGTLAQHF. CDR3 coding DNA: TGTGCCAGCAGCCTGGGGACTTTGGCCCAGCATTTT.

The J gene is TRBJ2-5, the V gene TRBV9; 7 bases agree with TRBD1. With V trimmed by 3 bases and J by 2 bases, 7 bases remained unmatched. In germline, CDR1 is SGDLS, CDR2 YYNGEE. The CDR3 spans 15 residues. The CDR3 is CASSAETGKQETQYF. As DNA, the CDR3 is TGTGCCAGCAGCGCAGAGACAGGGAAGCAAGAGACCCAGTACTTC.